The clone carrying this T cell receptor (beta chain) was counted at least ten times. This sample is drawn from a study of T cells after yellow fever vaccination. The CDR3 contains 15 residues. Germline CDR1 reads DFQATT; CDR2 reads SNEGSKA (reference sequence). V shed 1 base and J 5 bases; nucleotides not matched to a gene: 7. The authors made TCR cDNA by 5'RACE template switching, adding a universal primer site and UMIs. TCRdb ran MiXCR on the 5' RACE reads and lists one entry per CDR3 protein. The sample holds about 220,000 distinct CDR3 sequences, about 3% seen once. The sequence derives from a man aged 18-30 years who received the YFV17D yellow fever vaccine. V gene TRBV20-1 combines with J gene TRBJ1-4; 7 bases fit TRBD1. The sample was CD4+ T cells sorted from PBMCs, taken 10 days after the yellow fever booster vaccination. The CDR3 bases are TGCAGTGCTAGAGGGTGGGACAGCCAAAATGAAAAACTGTTTTTT. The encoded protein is CSARGWDSQNEKLFF.